This T cell receptor (beta chain) comes out of a study of T cell responses to AZD1222 COVID-19 vaccine. Study details: The study pooled second doses at about 4 or about 12 weeks.

V was pared by 3 bases and J by 1 base, with 7 bases between. The length of the CDR3 is 14 residues. Germline V lookup: CDR1 SGHAT, CDR2 FQNNGV. Sequencing was performed with immunoSEQ multiplex PCR; in TCRdb, only in-frame clones are kept and a portion is missing. The table records more than 90,000 clones, roughly 84% of them present only once. Comment on this clone: Its antigen remains unidentified.

Study conclusions and caveats: Spike was spanned by vaccine-associated CD4 TCRs, which were dominant at 160-218 and 743-854. Baseline seropositivity characterized only six AZD1222 recipients.

This specimen was peripheral blood, taken on day 0 of AZD1222 vaccination. The J gene is TRBJ2-1, the V gene TRBV11-2; perhaps TRBD2 as D (6 bases). The sequence derives from an adult in good health. This CDR3 is CASSFGTSYNEQFF. CDR3 nucleotide sequence: TGTGCCAGCAGCTTTGGGACTTCCTACAATGAGCAGTTCTTC. Complete variable domain (other parts from reference TRBV11-2 and TRBJ2-1): EAGVAQSPRYKIIEKRQSVAFWCNPISGHATLYWYQQILGQGPKLLIQFQNNGVVDDSQLPKDRFSAERLKGVDSTLKIQPAKLEDSAVYLCASSFGTSYNEQFFGPGTRLTVL.